Sequencing of this T cell receptor (beta chain) was carried out in a study of early T cells in non-severe SARS-CoV-2 infection. This clonotype was counted ten times or more. Its antigen is as yet unknown. Unique molecular identifier tags were affixed to discrete cDNA molecules. TCRdb processed the 5' RACE reads anew with MiXCR; each CDR3 protein has one entry. The data hold about 92,000 distinct CDR3 sequences, with 12% to 15% observed a single time. Trimming at V came to 0 bases and at J to 3 bases, leaving 5 bases not matched to a gene. From germline, CDR1 is SGDLS and CDR2 YYNGEE. This CDR3 has 16 amino acids. Notes on the study in general: Using VDJdb, the matching emphasized anti-spike CD8 responses while missing private and CD4 specificities.

The chain has TRBV9 and TRBJ2-1; 8 bases match TRBD2. The clonotype originates from an adult who was a healthcare worker with PCR-confirmed SARS-CoV-2 infection or an uninfected control (not recorded which). The sequenced sample was whole blood. CDR3 nucleotide sequence: TGTGCCAGCAGCGTAGGGGTAGCGGGGATCTACAATGAGCAGTTCTTC. As protein: CASSVGVAGIYNEQFF.